This entry lists 10 T cell receptor beta chains sequenced from one sample in a study of cytomegalovirus exposure and HLA in healthy donors. The PCR made use of 60 Vbeta and 13 Jbeta primers. TCRdb keeps only in-frame clones here, not all; method: immunoSEQ multiplex PCR. Found here are about 130,000 clones, about 81% of them singletons; the top ten hold 1.1%. The specimen sequenced was PBMCs. The receptors were gathered from a woman aged 25-40 years in good health and CMV-seronegative.

The rearrangement links TRBV18 to TRBJ2-7; perhaps TRBD1 as D (5 bases). This CDR3 has 15 amino acids. Looked up from germline, CDR1 is KGHSH and CDR2 is LQKENI. Trimming shortened V by 2 bases and J by 2 bases, and 13 bases separated the two germline ends. CDR3 amino acids: CASSPAQGSPYEQYF. CDR3 sequence (DNA): TGTGCCAGCTCACCAGCCCAGGGAAGCCCCTACGAGCAGTACTTC.

This clone has only one observation. The genes are TRBV27 and TRBJ1-1; D uncertain. There are 13 residues in the CDR3. The V end was cut by 3 bases, the J end by 0 bases, with 5 bases between. Germline lookup yields CDR1 MNHEY and CDR2 SMNVEV (reference sequence). CDR3 sequence: CASSFSVNTEAFF. The CDR3, as DNA: TGTGCCAGCAGTTTTTCAGTGAACACTGAAGCTTTCTTT.

The genes are TRBV9 and TRBJ2-5; the D gene is possibly TRBD1 (5 bases). The germline V gene has CDR1 SGDLS and CDR2 YYNGEE. The CDR3 covers 14 residues. The V and J ends lost 0 bases and 5 bases respectively, with 11 bases between them. CDR3 residues: CASSVGTSTETQYF. CDR3 nucleotide sequence: TGTGCCAGCAGCGTAGGGACAAGTACGGAGACCCAGTACTTC.

The chain links TRBV7-9 to TRBJ2-7; TRBD1 is a possible D gene (5 bases). CDR1 is SEHNR, CDR2 FQNEAQ, per germline (reference sequence). With 5 bases removed from V and 1 base from J, the gap between germline ends came to 21 bases. The CDR3 sequence is 17 residues long. The CDR3 DNA follows: TGTGCCAGCAGCCCTTCACGCTTCGCCCGACAGTCCTACGAGCAGTACTTC. Amino acid sequence: CASSPSRFARQSYEQYF.

This clone was counted between two and nine times. The chain uses TRBV6-4 and TRBJ2-3; 11 nucleotides match TRBD2. The CDR3 has 17 amino acids. V was pared by 3 bases and J by 5 bases, with 10 bases of the junction left unmatched. The germline V gene has CDR1 MRHNA and CDR2 SNTAGT. CDR3 sequence: CASSESFSGGAIDTQYF. The CDR3 DNA sequence: TGTGCCAGCAGTGAATCATTTAGCGGGGGGGCCATAGATACGCAGTATTTT.

This clone was counted once. The chain links TRBV6-1 to TRBJ2-2; D is perhaps TRBD1 (6 bases). Trimming took 8 bases from V and 5 from J, leaving 18 bases between them. This CDR3 has 15 amino acids. Looked up from germline, CDR1 is MNHNS and CDR2 is SASEGT. CDR3 amino acids: CASLPQGRDTGELFF. For the CDR3, the DNA is TGTGCCAGCCTTCCCCAGGGGAGAGATACCGGGGAGCTGTTTTTT.

This chain links TRBV7-2 with TRBJ2-3; 10 bases agree with TRBD2. Trimming cost V 0 bases and J 5 bases; bases outside gene matches: 2. The germline gives CDR1 SGHTA, CDR2 FQGNSA. The CDR3 is made up of 15 amino acids. This CDR3 reads CASSLASGRGDTQYF. The CDR3 coding sequence is TGTGCCAGCAGCTTAGCGAGCGGGAGGGGAGATACGCAGTATTTT.

The CDR3: CASSEEGASTEAFF. CDR3 nucleotide sequence: TGTGCCAGCAGTGAGGAGGGGGCGAGCACTGAAGCTTTCTTT. This sequence joins TRBV6-4 and TRBJ1-1; TRBD1 agrees at 7 bases. The CDR3 has 14 amino acids. V lost 3 bases, J lost 4 bases, and 5 bases stayed unmatched. Germline CDR1 is MRHNA and CDR2 is SNTAGT.

J is TRBJ1-5 and V is TRBV19; D gene uncertain. CDR1 and CDR2 from the germline V gene are LNHDA and SQIVND (reference sequence). The V and J ends lost 2 bases and 3 bases respectively, with 5 bases between them. This CDR3 comprises 13 residues. The CDR3 protein is CASSISSNQPQHF. CDR3 nucleotide sequence: TGTGCCAGTAGTATATCGTCCAATCAGCCCCAGCATTTT.

This clone has just a few counts. This chain joins TRBV27 and TRBJ2-7; TRBD2 might be the D (5 bases). V shed 6 bases and J shed 0 bases, with 9 bases lying between them. The CDR3 covers 13 residues. CDR1 and CDR2 (germline): MNHEY, SMNVEV (reference sequence). The CDR3 sequence: CASRGEPSYEQYF. In DNA form, the CDR3 reads TGTGCCAGCAGGGGAGAGCCCTCCTACGAGCAGTACTTC.